This T cell receptor (beta chain) is from a study of cytomegalovirus exposure and HLA in healthy donors. PCR involved 60 Vbeta and 13 Jbeta primers. Profiled with immunoSEQ multiplex PCR; TCRdb holds only in-frame clones, not every one. Of tens of thousands of clones listed, around 64% are singletons. Study-wide results and caveats: Upon later analysis, TCR association rates were observed to vary by HLA locus, being highest for DRB1 and lowest for HLA-C. Most of the TCR beta V segments (in an earlier analysis) were productive either about 90% or about 30% of the time.

On this clone: Its cognate antigen is unknown.

Trimming removed 7 bases from V and 4 bases from J; junction bases left unmatched: 8. Germline V lookup: CDR1 SQVTM, CDR2 ANQGSEA. The CDR3 runs to 14 residues. All the people who gave samples were healthy bone marrow donors. The chain couples TRBV29-1 to TRBJ1-3; 9 nucleotides match TRBD1. Sequenced sample: PBMCs. The sequence came from a woman between 45 and 65 years old in good health and CMV-seronegative. The CDR3 coding sequence is TGCAGCGCCTCACGGGACAGGGTAGGAAACACCATATATTTT. It specifies CSASRDRVGNTIYF.